This section outlines one T cell receptor beta chain sequence together with its context. The entry originates in a study of blood T cell repertoires in COVID-19. Study context: Acute and convalescent COVID-19 specimens originated in the United States, Italy and Spain. The analysed material was cDNA or gDNA that came from T cells, B-cell-depleted T cells, or PBMCs.

This CDR3 region has 14 residues. Between the trimmed V and J ends, which lost 8 bases and 2 bases, there was a span of 13 bases. The germline V gene encodes CDR1 SEHNR and CDR2 FQNEAQ (reference sequence). As processed by the authors: Using reference gene primer amplification, nucleated cell counts were estimated. Libraries were prepared by immunoSEQ multiplex PCR; TCRdb keeps only in-frame clonotypes and omits some of them. D and trimming were read from the DNA, whereas the V and J calls and clone size are those reported in that table. The repertoire holds more than 200,000 clones, with approximately 80% as singletons.

The sequence was collected from a man in his sixties with acute or convalescent COVID-19. This chain uses TRBV7-9 with TRBJ1-5; maybe TRBD1 (5 bases). Sequencing was done on a sample of peripheral blood. For the CDR3, the DNA is TGTGCCAGCGGTACAGGTTCAGGCAATCAGCCCCAGCATTTT. As protein: CASGTGSGNQPQHF.